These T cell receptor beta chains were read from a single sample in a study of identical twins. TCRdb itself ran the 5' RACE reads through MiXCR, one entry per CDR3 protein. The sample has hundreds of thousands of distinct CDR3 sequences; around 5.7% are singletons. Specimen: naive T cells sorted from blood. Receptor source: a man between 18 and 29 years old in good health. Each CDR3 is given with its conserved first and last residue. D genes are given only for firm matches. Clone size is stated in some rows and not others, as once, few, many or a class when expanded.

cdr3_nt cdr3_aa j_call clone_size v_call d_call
TGTGCCAGCGGGCTAGCGGGAGTACCCTACAATGAGCAGTTCTTC CASGLAGVPYNEQFF TRBJ2-1 many TRBV7-6 TRBD2
TGCAGTGCTAGGTCTAGCGGGAGGGGTCGAAATGAGCAGTTCTTC CSARSSGRGRNEQFF TRBJ2-1 many TRBV20-1 TRBD2
TGTGCCAGCAGTTACTCGATGGCCGGTCGGGGCTACACCTTC CASSYSMAGRGYTF TRBJ1-2 - TRBV6-5 -
TGTGCCAGCAGCCAACCGGGGGACGGAAATGAAAAACTGTTTTTT CASSQPGDGNEKLFF TRBJ1-4 - TRBV5-5 -
TGTGCCAGCAGCTTACGGCGGAGCACCGGGGAGCTGTTTTTT CASSLRRSTGELFF TRBJ2-2 - TRBV5-6 -
TGCGCCAGCAGGTTTACAGAGAGCTCCTACGAGCAGTACTTC CASRFTESSYEQYF TRBJ2-7 many TRBV5-1 -
TGTGCCAGCAGCGCTAATACGGGACCTCGTCAGTACTTC CASSANTGPRQYF TRBJ2-4 - TRBV7-8 -
TGTGCCAGCAGTTTAGATGTGGCCTACAATGAGCAGTTCTTC CASSLDVAYNEQFF TRBJ2-1 many TRBV12-3/TRBV12-4 -
TGTGCCAGCAGCTCCGGTGGGGGTTTCGGGGTCGGGGTGAACACCGGGGAGCTGTTTTTT CASSSGGGFGVGVNTGELFF TRBJ2-2 - TRBV11-2 -
TGTGCCACCAGTGATGTGGGGGTATCCAATCAGCCCCAGCATTTT CATSDVGVSNQPQHF TRBJ1-5 many TRBV24-1 -
TGTGCCAGCAGTTTTGGACAGGGTGTGTACGAGCAGTACTTC CASSFGQGVYEQYF TRBJ2-7 many TRBV6-5 TRBD1
TGCAGTGCTATTTTGTATGAGGGTTTGCAGTATTTT CSAILYEGLQYF TRBJ2-3 many TRBV20-1 -
TGCAGCGTGGGGGGAAGCGGCTATGGCTACACCTTC CSVGGSGYGYTF TRBJ1-2 many TRBV29-1 -
TGTGCCAGCAACCTAGAAGGATTCAATGAGCAGTTCTTC CASNLEGFNEQFF TRBJ2-1 few TRBV2 -
TGTGCCAGCAGTTTATTTTCAGGGAGAACCGGGGAGCTGTTTTTT CASSLFSGRTGELFF TRBJ2-2 few TRBV6-5 -
TGTGCCAGCAGTTCCCCGTCGACAGGAACTTATGGCTACACCTTC CASSSPSTGTYGYTF TRBJ1-2 many TRBV6-5 -
TGTGCCAGCAGTGGATGGGAGAAGAACACTGAAGCTTTCTTT CASSGWEKNTEAFF TRBJ1-1 few TRBV27 -
TGTGCCAGCAGTTTGGGGATCGGGGTAATTGCACAAGCTTTCTTT CASSLGIGVIAQAFF TRBJ1-1 many TRBV27 -
TGTGCCAGCTACCCGTCAGTGGGGCGAAGCAATCAGCCCCAGCATTTT CASYPSVGRSNQPQHF TRBJ1-5 many TRBV28 -
TGTGCCAGCAGCTCAGCCGGGACAGGGGAAGACACCATATATTTT CASSSAGTGEDTIYF TRBJ1-3 few TRBV5-6 TRBD1
TGCAGTGCTAGAGTGGGCAGACTAGCGGGAGGAGAGACCCAGTACTTC CSARVGRLAGGETQYF TRBJ2-5 few TRBV20-1 TRBD2
TGTGCCAGCAGCTTAGACAGGGGGACAGGGTTGAAGACAGATACGCAGTATTTT CASSLDRGTGLKTDTQYF TRBJ2-3 - TRBV7-8 TRBD1
TGTGCCAGCAGCTTTTTGGGTTTCACAGATACGCAGTATTTT CASSFLGFTDTQYF TRBJ2-3 many TRBV7-2 -
TGTGCCAGCAGTTACTCGGTGGCTAGCGGCCTCTCCTACAATGAGCAGTTCTTC CASSYSVASGLSYNEQFF TRBJ2-1 - TRBV6-2/TRBV6-3 TRBD2
TGTGCCAGCAGCCACCTTGCGGGGGCGTCTAATGAGCAGTTCTTC CASSHLAGASNEQFF TRBJ2-1 - TRBV3-1 -
TGCGCCAGCAGCCAAGAAGCGGGAGGAAGGAATGAGCAGTTCTTC CASSQEAGGRNEQFF TRBJ2-1 many TRBV4-3 TRBD2
TGTGCCTGGAGTAATGACCGCACGAATACGCAGTATTTT CAWSNDRTNTQYF TRBJ2-3 many TRBV30 -
TGTGCCATCAGCAGACGGGAAACCTACGAGCAGTACTTC CAISRRETYEQYF TRBJ2-7 many TRBV10-3 -
TGTGCCAGCAGCAGACTAGCGGGAGTTGAGCAGTTCTTC CASSRLAGVEQFF TRBJ2-1 few TRBV14 TRBD2